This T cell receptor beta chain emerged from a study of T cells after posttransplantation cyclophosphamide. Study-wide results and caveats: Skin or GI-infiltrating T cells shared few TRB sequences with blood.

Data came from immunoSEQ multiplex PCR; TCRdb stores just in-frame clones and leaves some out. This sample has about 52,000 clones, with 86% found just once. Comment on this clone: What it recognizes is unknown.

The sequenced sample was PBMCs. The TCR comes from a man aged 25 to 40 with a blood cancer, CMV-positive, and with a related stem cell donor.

CDR3 DNA sequence: TGTGCCAGCAGTTTCAACCTGGGACTAGCGGAGACCCAGTACTTC. Translating it yields CASSFNLGLAETQYF. The chain combines TRBV6-5 with TRBJ2-5; TRBD2 agrees at 10 bases. Germline-derived CDR1 and CDR2 are MNHEY and SVGAGI. This CDR3 is built from 15 residues. V shed 4 bases and J 5 bases; nucleotides not matched to a gene: 7.